The 7 T cell receptor beta chains below were found in one sample sequenced in a study of T cells in Graves' hyperthyroidism and ophthalmopathy. Regions amplified from RNA transcripts were the TCR beta CDR3 regions. The HTBI primer set was used in a first-round RT-PCR of the TCR CDR3. TCRdb redid the calling of the multiplex PCR reads with MiXCR, one entry per CDR3 protein. The sample contains 750,000 to 950,000 distinct CDR3 sequences, 35% to 45% of which appear only once. The sequenced sample consisted of blood. The receptors shown here come from a man between 18 and 35 years old with Graves' hyperthyroidism.

This clonotype showed up many times. This chain links TRBV29-1 with TRBJ2-2; maybe TRBD2 (6 bases). V gave up 0 bases and J gave up 5 bases, with 7 bases separating them. Germline loops: CDR1 SQVTM, CDR2 ANQGSEA. This CDR3 comprises 13 residues. CDR3 region: CSVEDAGTGELFF. Written as DNA, the CDR3 is TGCAGCGTTGAAGATGCGGGGACCGGGGAGCTGTTTTTT.

On this clonotype: Since no conserved phenylalanine or tryptophan closes the CDR3, a read error is the likely cause. The chain has TRBV19 and TRBJ1-1; D gene uncertain. CDR1 is LNHDA, CDR2 SQIVND, per germline (reference sequence). This CDR3 region has 11 residues. V was trimmed by 9 bases and J by 1 base, leaving 6 bases between them. The chain's CDR3 is CASRRNTEAFL. In DNA form, the CDR3 reads TGTGCCAGCCGGAGGAACACTGAAGCTTTCCTT.

The chain carries TRBV11-1 and TRBJ1-2; 7 nucleotides match TRBD1. The germline CDR1 and CDR2 sequences are SGHAT and FQDESV (reference sequence). With 4 bases clipped from V and 3 bases from J, the junction kept 8 bases outside the gene matches. This CDR3 region has 15 residues. For the CDR3, the DNA is TGTGCCAGCAGCTCCTGGACAGGTGGGGACTATGGCTACACCTTC. It specifies CASSSWTGGDYGYTF.

V and J are TRBV2 and TRBJ1-2; 8 bases line up with TRBD1. After removal of 5 bases from V and 3 bases from J, the junction contained 5 bases not matched to a gene. Germline loops: CDR1 SNHLY, CDR2 FYNNEI. The CDR3 consists of 14 residues. CDR3 DNA: TGTGCCAGCAGTCACGACAGGGGAGACTATGGCTACACCTTC. Residues: CASSHDRGDYGYTF.

This clonotype has more than one count but fewer than ten. This chain joins TRBV5-1 and TRBJ1-4; D unresolved. Trimming pared 0 bases from V and 4 bases from J, leaving 19 bases between. Germline V gives CDR1 SGHRS, CDR2 YFSETQ. The CDR3 is made up of 18 amino acids. CDR3 coding DNA: TGCGCCAGCAGCTTGGCCTTATTAGGCCCCGGCCTTAATGAAAAACTGTTTTTT. Its translation is CASSLALLGPGLNEKLFF.

In its sample, this clonotype was seen many times. The chain uses TRBV24-1 and TRBJ1-5, with D possibly matching TRBD1 (5 bases). V was trimmed by 4 bases and J by 7 bases, leaving 10 bases between them. Looked up from germline, CDR1 is KGHDR and CDR2 is SFDVKD. There are 13 residues in the CDR3. CDR3 DNA sequence: TGTGCCACCAGTGAGGCGGGGACCCAGCCCCAGCATTTT. Its protein is CATSEAGTQPQHF.

This chain uses TRBV29-1 with TRBJ1-5; perhaps TRBD1 as D (6 bases). Germline V lookup: CDR1 SQVTM, CDR2 ANQGSEA. The CDR3 runs to 15 residues. Trimming took off 4 bases at V and 6 bases at J, with 19 bases between the two ends. The CDR3 nucleotides are TGCAGCGTTGCGTGGCAGGGAGGGGGGACTCAGCCCCAGCATTTT. Protein: CSVAWQGGGTQPQHF.